These 18 T cell receptor beta chains were sequenced from one sample in a study of graft-versus-host responses after intestinal transplantation. Profiled with immunoSEQ multiplex PCR; TCRdb holds only in-frame clones, not every one. The sample consists of some 83,000 clones, 91% of them appearing once. These receptors are not linked to any known antigen. Sample: unstimulated CD4+ T cells sorted from spleen or lymph node cells, taken before intestinal transplant. All receptors derive from a human donor who received an intestinal transplant.

The CDR3 spells CASSPRGDRSFF. The CDR3 region has the DNA TGTGCCAGCAGTCCCAGAGGGGACAGGTCTTTTTTT. This chain uses TRBV27 with TRBJ2-2; 8 nucleotides match TRBD1. The germline V gene has CDR1 MNHEY and CDR2 SMNVEV (reference sequence). The CDR3 runs 12 residues. V lost 5 bases, J lost 17 bases, and 10 bases stayed unmatched.

V and J are TRBV4-3 and TRBJ1-6, with 10 bases matching TRBD1. Germline V gives CDR1 LGHNA, CDR2 YSLEER. The trim removed 1 base at V and 7 bases at J, leaving 4 bases unmatched. This CDR3 comprises 16 residues. The CDR3 loop is CASSQVAGQGNSPLHF. Here the CDR3 DNA reads TGCGCCAGCAGCCAAGTCGCGGGACAGGGGAATTCACCCCTCCACTTT.

The chain is built from TRBV21-1 and TRBJ1-3. TRBV21-1 is noted as a pseudogene. CDR3 size: 16 residues. CDR3 sequence reads: CASSSRRAGPGNTIYF. CDR3 nucleotide sequence: TGTGCCAGCAGCAGTCGAAGGGCGGGCCCTGGAAACACCATATATTTT.

The rearrangement joins TRBV7-2 to TRBJ2-7; 9 nucleotides match TRBD2. V lost 5 bases to trimming and J lost 2 bases; unmatched junction nucleotides: 16. CDR1 and CDR2 (germline): SGHTA, FQGNSA. The CDR3 extends over 18 amino acids. The CDR3 sequence is CASSNQISGGPSPYEQYF. The DNA of the CDR3 is TGTGCCAGCAGCAACCAAATAAGCGGGGGGCCAAGCCCCTACGAGCAGTACTTC.

This chain links TRBV6-5 with TRBJ2-7, with TRBD1 identical over 7 bases. Losses at the gene ends were 6 bases for V and 2 bases for J; bases not matched to a gene: 4. CDR1 MNHEY and CDR2 SVGAGI come from the germline V gene. This CDR3 has 13 residues. The DNA for the CDR3 is TGTGCCAGCAGAACAGGGGTAGCCTACGAGCAGTACTTC. Translation gives CASRTGVAYEQYF.

In this sample, this clone turned up a few times. The CDR3 nucleotides read TGTGCCAGCAGTCTGACAAGCAATCAGCCCCAGCATTTT. Translating gives CASSLTSNQPQHF. This chain links TRBV2 with TRBJ1-5; D call uncertain. CDR3 size: 13 residues. Germline CDR1 SNHLY, CDR2 FYNNEI. V lost 5 bases and J 1 base, leaving 6 bases between the germline ends.

The chain carries TRBV19 and TRBJ2-7, with D possibly matching TRBD1 (5 bases). The CDR3 loop spans 11 amino acids. Germline values: CDR1 LNHDA, CDR2 SQIVND (reference sequence). Trimming pared 5 bases from V and 7 bases from J, leaving 9 bases between. The CDR3 loop reads CASSQGREQYF. The DNA of the CDR3 is TGTGCCAGTAGTCAGGGCCGGGAGCAGTACTTC.

This chain joins TRBV19 and TRBJ2-7; tentatively, D is TRBD2 (6 bases). This CDR3 is 14 amino acids long. Germline assignment: CDR1 LNHDA and CDR2 SQIVND (reference sequence). V lost 8 bases to trimming and J lost 0 bases, with 14 bases between them. CDR3 coding DNA: TGTGCCAGTTCAGGGACTTTCGTCTCCTACGAGCAGTACTTC. Translation gives CASSGTFVSYEQYF. Combining the CDR3 with reference TRBV19 and TRBJ2-7 gives the whole variable domain DGGITQSPKYLFRKEGQNVTLSCEQNLNHDAMYWYRQDPGQGLRLIYYSQIVNDFQKGDIAEGYSVSREKKESFPLTVTSAQKNPTAFYLCASSGTFVSYEQYFGPGTRLTVT.

Here the CDR3 DNA reads TGTGCCATCAGTTCCGGGACAGGGGCGAACACCGGGGAGCTGTTTTTT. Translating gives CAISSGTGANTGELFF. The genes are TRBV10-3 and TRBJ2-2; TRBD1 agrees at 10 bases. The CDR3 has 16 amino acids. V shed 5 bases and J 0 bases; nucleotides not matched to a gene: 3. Germline-derived CDR1 and CDR2 are ENHRY and SYGVKD.

The table lists this clone with a few counts. The chain couples TRBV4-3 to TRBJ2-1; possibly TRBD2 for D (6 bases). This CDR3 is built from 13 residues. The ends were cut back, 3 bases at V and 14 bases at J, with 17 bases in the middle. CDR1 and CDR2 from the germline V gene are LGHNA and YSLEER. As DNA, the CDR3 is TGCGCCAGCAGCCATGACCCCGGGGACTTGGAGTTCTTC. The encoded protein is CASSHDPGDLEFF.

CDR3 in amino acids: CASSKGPLPLTTNTEAFF. CDR3 bases: TGTGCCAGCAGCAAGGGTCCCCTCCCCCTGACTACGAACACTGAAGCTTTCTTT. The J gene is TRBJ1-1, the V gene TRBV21-1. TRBV21-1 is a pseudogene locus. The CDR3 sequence is 18 residues long.

The chain joins TRBV7-9 to TRBJ1-4; 7 bases fit TRBD1. Germline loops: CDR1 SEHNR, CDR2 FQNEAQ (reference sequence). The CDR3 has 17 residues. V was clipped by 4 bases and J by 0 bases; unmatched bases: 8. CDR3 protein: CASSSGTDGATNEKLFF. The CDR3 DNA sequence: TGTGCCAGCAGCTCTGGGACAGATGGAGCAACTAATGAAAAACTGTTTTTT.

V is TRBV7-9 and J is TRBJ2-7, with D tentatively TRBD1 (6 bases). CDR1 is SEHNR and CDR2 is FQNEAQ in the germline V gene (reference sequence). This CDR3 is built from 16 residues. V lost 0 bases to trimming and J lost 6 bases, with 18 bases between them. The CDR3 nucleotides are TGTGCCAGCAGCTTAGCCGGCCTGACAGGCCTCGCCGAGCAGTACTTC. Translating it yields CASSLAGLTGLAEQYF.

The genes are TRBV4-1 and TRBJ1-2; 7 nucleotides align to TRBD1. V lost 4 bases to trimming and J lost 5 bases; unmatched junction nucleotides: 7. The CDR3 consists of 14 residues. Germline V gives CDR1 MGHRA, CDR2 YSYEKL. The CDR3 bases are TGCGCCAGCAGCCCGGACAGGAACGCTTATGGCTACACCTTC. This gives the protein CASSPDRNAYGYTF.

The chain has TRBV19 and TRBJ2-7, with TRBD1 as a possible D gene (5 bases). V lost 5 bases and J lost 7, with 15 bases in between. Per germline, CDR1 LNHDA and CDR2 SQIVND (reference sequence). The CDR3 covers 13 residues. CDR3 bases: TGTGCCAGTAGTGCGATCGCAGGGTATGAGCAGTACTTC. Its protein product is CASSAIAGYEQYF.

This sequence joins TRBV7-9 and TRBJ1-2, with 8 bases identical to TRBD1. Trimming took 6 bases from V and 7 from J; bases not matched to a gene: 7. This CDR3 is 13 amino acids long. Germline lookup yields CDR1 SEHNR and CDR2 FQNEAQ (reference sequence). This CDR3 is CASSPGQGSGYTF. CDR3 coding DNA: TGTGCCAGCAGTCCCGGACAGGGCTCTGGCTACACCTTC. Using reference TRBV7-9 and TRBJ1-2 for the parts outside the CDR3, the full variable domain is DTGVSQNPRHKITKRGQNVTFRCDPISEHNRLYWYRQTLGQGPEFLTYFQNEAQLEKSRLLSDRFSAERPKGSFSTLEIQRTEQGDSAMYLCASSPGQGSGYTFGSGTRLTVV.

The chain joins TRBV11-3 to TRBJ1-6, with D tentatively TRBD1 (6 bases). This CDR3 region has 17 residues. V lost 5 bases to trimming and J lost 8 bases, with 22 bases between them. The V gene's germline CDR1 is SGHNT and CDR2 YENEEA. Written as DNA, the CDR3 is TGTGCCAGCAGCGACCTCGACAGGTCTATTGGCTATTCACCCCTCCACTTT. Its translation: CASSDLDRSIGYSPLHF.

The CDR3 region has the DNA TGTGCCAGTAGTAGTCGACAGTGGGGACAGAACACTGAAGCTTTCTTT. Translating it yields CASSSRQWGQNTEAFF. The gene calls are TRBV19 and TRBJ1-1, with D perhaps matching TRBD1 (6 bases). CDR1 is LNHDA, CDR2 SQIVND, per germline (reference sequence). The CDR3 totals 16 residues. V lost 4 bases and J lost 1, with 16 bases in between.